Following are 11 T cell receptor beta chains from one sample sequenced in a study of shared clonotypes between healthy human individuals. Clones were read by immunoSEQ multiplex PCR, and TCRdb kept only the in-frame ones, dropping some. The sample yields over 2 million clones, just under 95% seen once. Naive CD8 cells were CD45RO-negative, positively selected for CCR7, excluding terminally differentiated effector memory CD45RA+ cells. The sample taken for sequencing was naive CD8+ T cells sorted from blood. These receptors were taken from a man between 18 and 29 years old in good health.

The gene calls are TRBV6-1 and TRBJ2-2; possibly TRBD1 or TRBD2 for D (5 bases each). Germline lookup yields CDR1 MNHNS and CDR2 SASEGT. Trimming pared 2 bases from V and 6 bases from J, leaving 13 bases between. CDR3 size: 15 residues. As DNA, the CDR3 is TGTGCCAGCAGTGAACCTGTAGGGGAGTCCGGGGAGCTGTTTTTT. It encodes CASSEPVGESGELFF.

V and J are TRBV28 and TRBJ1-5, with a tentative D call TRBD1 (5 bases). Trimming shortened V by 9 bases and J by 3 bases, and 15 bases separated the two germline ends. The length of the CDR3 is 14 residues. In germline, CDR1 is MDHEN, CDR2 SYDVKM. CDR3 DNA sequence: TGTGCCAGTGGGGGGGGAGTCAACAATCAGCCCCAGCATTTT. It translates to CASGGGVNNQPQHF.

The chain joins TRBV30 to TRBJ2-7; 9 bases line up with TRBD1. There are 16 residues in the CDR3. After removal of 6 bases from V and 0 bases from J, the junction contained 12 bases not matched to a gene. CDR1 is GTSNPN, CDR2 SVGIG, per germline (reference sequence). The CDR3 reads CACGHVQGAASYEQYF. In nucleotides, the CDR3 is TGTGCCTGCGGCCATGTACAGGGGGCGGCCTCCTACGAGCAGTACTTC.

As regards this clone: Other DNA sequences in this sample translate to the same CDR3. The chain combines TRBV5-6 with TRBJ1-1; no definite D call. The CDR3 length is 13 residues. Trimming removed 3 bases from V and 0 bases from J, with 6 bases in between. The V gene's germline CDR1 is SGHDT and CDR2 YYEEEE. CDR3 region: CASSSPMNTEAFF. CDR3 nucleotide sequence: TGTGCCAGCAGCTCCCCGATGAACACTGAAGCTTTCTTT.

The rearrangement joins TRBV27 to TRBJ1-1; 7 bases are shared with TRBD1. This CDR3 spans 14 amino acids. The germline gives CDR1 MNHEY, CDR2 SMNVEV (reference sequence). The V and J ends lost 5 bases and 3 bases, in that order; junction bases with no gene match: 6. The CDR3 DNA follows: TGTGCCAGCAGTCTCCAGACAGGGCACACTGAAGCTTTCTTT. Its protein is CASSLQTGHTEAFF.

The genes are TRBV27 and TRBJ1-6, with 10 bases fitting TRBD1. Germline V lookup: CDR1 MNHEY, CDR2 SMNVEV (reference sequence). This CDR3 comprises 14 residues. The V segment lost 5 bases and the J segment 11 bases; nucleotides outside the gene matches: 6. As DNA, the CDR3 is TGTGCCAGCAGTGATGACAGGGGGCTTACACCCCTCCACTTT. Translation gives CASSDDRGLTPLHF.

The gene calls are TRBV27 and TRBJ2-5, with D tentatively TRBD1 or TRBD2 (5 bases each). Trimming removed 6 bases from V and 4 bases from J, with 18 bases in between. This CDR3 contains 15 residues. Germline-derived CDR1 and CDR2 are MNHEY and SMNVEV (reference sequence). The CDR3 here is CASSPLGEGLETQYF. DNA of the CDR3: TGTGCCAGCAGCCCCCTTGGTGAGGGGTTAGAGACCCAGTACTTC.

The CDR3 coding sequence is TGTGCCAGCATGGAGGGCAGGGGGGTCGCAGATACGCAGTATTTT. This codes for CASMEGRGVADTQYF. The genes are TRBV2 and TRBJ2-3; TRBD1 is a possible D gene (7 bases). Trimming removed 7 bases at V and 4 bases at J, with 18 bases between. CDR3 size: 15 residues. Germline CDR1 is SNHLY and CDR2 is FYNNEI.

V is TRBV28 and J is TRBJ1-5; tentative D call: TRBD1 (6 bases). The V end was cut by 3 bases, the J end by 6 bases, with 12 bases between. The CDR3 has 14 amino acids. Germline assignment: CDR1 MDHEN and CDR2 SYDVKM. The CDR3 reads CASSFRGGGQPQHF. The DNA for the CDR3 is TGTGCCAGCAGTTTCAGGGGCGGCGGTCAGCCCCAGCATTTT.

The chain has TRBV5-1 and TRBJ2-7; D remains ambiguous. The CDR3 extends over 16 amino acids. V was shortened by 0 bases and J by 4 bases, with 17 bases between the two germline ends. Germline values: CDR1 SGHRS, CDR2 YFSETQ. DNA of the CDR3: TGCGCCAGCAGCTTGGGACTCGGTAACGCCAATTACGAGCAGTACTTC. Translation: CASSLGLGNANYEQYF. The full variable domain, its missing parts supplied by reference TRBV5-1 and TRBJ2-7, is KAGVTQTPRYLIKTRGQQVTLSCSPISGHRSVSWYQQTPGQGLQFLFEYFSETQRNKGNFPGRFSGRQFSNSRSEMNVSTLELGDSALYLCASSLGLGNANYEQYFGPGTRLTVT.

This sequence joins TRBV4-3 and TRBJ1-1; the D gene is possibly TRBD1 (5 bases). The CDR3 runs to 18 residues. Trimming stripped 6 bases from V and 6 bases from J, with 29 bases between. In germline, CDR1 is LGHNA, CDR2 YSLEER. The CDR3 bases are TGCGCCAGCAGTCAGATGGGGGAGGGGAACCTAAGGCAGGCTGAAGCTTTCTTT. Its protein is CASSQMGEGNLRQAEAFF.